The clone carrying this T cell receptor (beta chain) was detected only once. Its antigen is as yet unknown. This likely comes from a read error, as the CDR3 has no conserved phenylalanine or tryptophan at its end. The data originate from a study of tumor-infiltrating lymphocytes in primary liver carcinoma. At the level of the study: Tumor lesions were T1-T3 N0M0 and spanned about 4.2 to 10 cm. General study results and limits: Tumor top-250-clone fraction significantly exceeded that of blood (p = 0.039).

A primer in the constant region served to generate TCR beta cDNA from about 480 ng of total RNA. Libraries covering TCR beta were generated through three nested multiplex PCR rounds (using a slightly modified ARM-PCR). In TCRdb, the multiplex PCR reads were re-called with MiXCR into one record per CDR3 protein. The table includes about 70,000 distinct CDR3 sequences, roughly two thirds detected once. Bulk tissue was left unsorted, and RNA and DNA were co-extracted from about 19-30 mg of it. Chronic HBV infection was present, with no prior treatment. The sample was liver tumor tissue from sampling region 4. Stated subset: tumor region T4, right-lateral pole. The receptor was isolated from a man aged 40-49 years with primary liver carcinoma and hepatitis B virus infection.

In DNA form, the CDR3 reads TGTGCCAGCAGTTTCAAGGGGGAGGGAAACACTGAAGCTTTCTCT. Its protein product is CASSFKGEGNTEAFS. The J gene is TRBJ1-1, the V gene TRBV12-3 or TRBV12-4, with D perhaps TRBD1 (6 bases). The CDR3 covers 15 residues. The germline V and J ends were trimmed by 3 bases and 2 bases, with 13 bases remaining between them.